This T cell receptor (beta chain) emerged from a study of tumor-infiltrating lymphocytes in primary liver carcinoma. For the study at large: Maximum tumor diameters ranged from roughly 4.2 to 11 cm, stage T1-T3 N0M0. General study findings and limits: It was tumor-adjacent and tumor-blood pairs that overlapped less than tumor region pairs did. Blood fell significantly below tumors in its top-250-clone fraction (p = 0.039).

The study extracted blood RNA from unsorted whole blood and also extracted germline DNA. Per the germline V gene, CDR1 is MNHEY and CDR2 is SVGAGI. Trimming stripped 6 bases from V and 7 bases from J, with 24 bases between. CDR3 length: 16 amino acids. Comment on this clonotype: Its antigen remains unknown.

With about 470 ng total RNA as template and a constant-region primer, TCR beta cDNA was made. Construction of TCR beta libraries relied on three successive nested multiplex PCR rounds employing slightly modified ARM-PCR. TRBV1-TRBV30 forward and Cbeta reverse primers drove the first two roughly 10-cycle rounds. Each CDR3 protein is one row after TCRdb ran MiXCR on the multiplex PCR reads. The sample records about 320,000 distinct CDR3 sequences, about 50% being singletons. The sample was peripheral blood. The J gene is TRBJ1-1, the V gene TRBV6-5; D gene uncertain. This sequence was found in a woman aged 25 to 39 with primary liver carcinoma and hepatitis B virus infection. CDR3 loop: CASSLSGKDGSYEAFF. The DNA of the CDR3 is TGTGCCAGCAGCCTGAGTGGGAAGGACGGGAGTTATGAAGCTTTCTTT.